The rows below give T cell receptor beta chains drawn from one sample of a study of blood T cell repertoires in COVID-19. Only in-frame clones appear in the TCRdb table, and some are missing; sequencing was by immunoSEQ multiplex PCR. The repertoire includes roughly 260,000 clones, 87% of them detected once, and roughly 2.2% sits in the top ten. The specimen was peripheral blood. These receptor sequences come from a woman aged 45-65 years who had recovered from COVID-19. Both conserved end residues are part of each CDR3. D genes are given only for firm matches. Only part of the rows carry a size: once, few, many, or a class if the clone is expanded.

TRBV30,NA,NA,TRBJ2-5,CAWSKLQETQYF,TGTGCCTGGAGTAAACTTCAAGAGACCCAGTACTTC
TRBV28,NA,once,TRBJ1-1,CASSNSNTEAFF,TGTGCCAGCAGTAACTCGAACACTGAAGCTTTCTTT
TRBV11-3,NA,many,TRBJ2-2,CASSLDRAGELFF,TGTGCCAGCAGCTTAGACAGGGCCGGGGAGCTGTTTTTT
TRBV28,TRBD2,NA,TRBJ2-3,CASSRIRGGDTQYF,TGTGCCAGCAGTCGGATCCGGGGGGGAGATACGCAGTATTTT
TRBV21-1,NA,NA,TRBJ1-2,CASSPRGPPLYTF,TGTGCCAGCAGCCCCAGGGGGCCTCCTCTTTACACCTTC
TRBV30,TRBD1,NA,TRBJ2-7,CAWEGQGQSSSYEQYF,TGTGCCTGGGAGGGACAGGGTCAATCAAGCTCCTACGAGCAGTACTTC
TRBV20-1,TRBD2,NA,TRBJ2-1,CSASQLAGGINEQFF,TGCAGTGCTAGTCAACTAGCGGGGGGTATCAATGAGCAGTTCTTC
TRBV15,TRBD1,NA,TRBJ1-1,CATSGTYRGTEAFF,TGTGCCACCAGCGGTACTTACAGGGGCACTGAAGCTTTCTTT
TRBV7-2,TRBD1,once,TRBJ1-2,CASSFWDRANYGYTF,TGTGCCAGCAGCTTCTGGGACAGGGCTAACTATGGCTACACCTTC
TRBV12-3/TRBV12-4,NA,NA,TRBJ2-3,CASSSDSYTQYF,TGTGCCAGCAGTTCGGACAGCTATACGCAGTATTTT
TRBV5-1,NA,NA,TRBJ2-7,CASSAGLGATYEQYF,TGCGCCAGCAGCGCGGGGCTGGGAGCCACCTACGAGCAGTACTTC
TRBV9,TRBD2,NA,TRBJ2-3,CASTRTSGTPSTDTQYF,TGTGCCAGCACCAGGACTAGCGGGACCCCTAGCACAGATACGCAGTATTTT
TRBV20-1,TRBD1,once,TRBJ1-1,CKTGTVTEAFF,TGCAAAACAGGGACAGTCACTGAAGCTTTCTTT
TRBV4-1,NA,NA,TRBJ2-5,CASSQDIEETQYF,TGCGCCAGCAGCCAAGATATAGAGGAGACCCAGTACTTC
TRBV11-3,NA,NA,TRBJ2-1,CASSLDSYNEQFF,TGTGCCAGCAGCTTAGACAGTTACAATGAGCAGTTCTTC
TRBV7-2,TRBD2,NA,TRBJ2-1,CASSSWTSGYNEQFF,TGTGCCAGCAGCTCCTGGACTAGCGGTTACAATGAGCAGTTCTTC
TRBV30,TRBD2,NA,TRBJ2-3,CAWRRGDRSTDTQYF,TGTGCCTGGAGACGGGGGGACCGAAGCACAGATACGCAGTATTTT
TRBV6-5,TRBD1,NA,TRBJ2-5,CASSYDRVIQETQYF,TGTGCCAGCAGTTACGACAGGGTTATCCAAGAGACCCAGTACTTC
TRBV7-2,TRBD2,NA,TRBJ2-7,CASSLALLAGGPHEQYF,TGTGCCAGCAGCTTAGCTCTACTAGCGGGGGGGCCTCACGAGCAGTACTTC
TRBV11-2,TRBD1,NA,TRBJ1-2,CASSGTGSNYGYTF,TGTGCCAGCAGCGGGACAGGGTCTAACTATGGCTACACCTTC
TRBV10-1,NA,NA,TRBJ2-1,CASSGQIVWNEQFF,TGCGCCAGCAGTGGACAGATCGTTTGGAATGAGCAGTTCTTC
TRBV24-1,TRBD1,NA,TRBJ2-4,CATSDPRDSSKNIQYF,TGTGCCACCAGTGACCCGAGGGACAGTTCCAAAAACATTCAGTACTTC
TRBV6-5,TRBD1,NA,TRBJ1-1,CASSLRQGSAEAFF,TGTGCCAGCAGTCTAAGACAGGGGTCGGCTGAAGCTTTCTTT
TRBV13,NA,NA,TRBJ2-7,CASSFETANPYEQYF,TGTGCCAGCAGCTTCGAGACAGCGAATCCCTACGAGCAGTACTTC
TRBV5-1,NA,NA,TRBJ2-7,CASSSRGGAPYEQYF,TGCGCCAGCAGCTCCCGGGGAGGCGCGCCCTACGAGCAGTACTTC
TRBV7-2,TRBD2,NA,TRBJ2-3,CASSHTSGGTLSTDTQYF,TGTGCCAGCAGCCATACTAGCGGGGGGACCCTCAGCACAGATACGCAGTATTTT
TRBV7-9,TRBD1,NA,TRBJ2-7,CASSLGDTGQGIPYEQYF,TGTGCCAGCAGCTTAGGAGATACGGGACAGGGGATTCCCTACGAGCAGTACTTC
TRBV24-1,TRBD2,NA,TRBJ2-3,CATSDLKGGRSTDTQYF,TGTGCCACCAGTGATTTGAAGGGCGGGAGAAGCACAGATACGCAGTATTTT